The TCR beta chain described here comes from a study of spatial heterogeneity in lung cancer. For the study at large: Among detected sequences, beta-chain ones consistently exceeded alpha-chain ones in number. Study findings and constraints: Relative to follow-up, resection was when ubiquitous expanded tumor TCRs appeared more in blood.

TCRdb re-called the 5' RACE reads through MiXCR, storing one row per CDR3 protein. The table includes approximately 44,000 distinct CDR3 sequences, 12% to 15% detected once. This clonotype was observed at least ten times. Its antigen is undetermined. CDR1 SQVTM and CDR2 ANQGSEA come from the germline V gene. V dropped 1 base and J dropped 5 bases, with 14 bases sitting between them. The CDR3 extends over 14 amino acids. Time point reported: sample taken at primary tumor resection. Without sorting, whole RNA was sequenced from tumor, nontumor lung or frozen PBMC. The chain couples TRBV29-1 to TRBJ2-5, with D perhaps given as TRBD1 or TRBD2 (6 bases each). The sample was PBMCs, taken at surgery. The clonotype comes from a male donor with early-stage non-small cell lung cancer. In DNA, the CDR3 is TGCAGCGTTGAAGGAGGGGGACTTCGGGAGACCCAGTACTTC. Protein product: CSVEGGGLRETQYF.